The 24 T cell receptor beta chains below all came from one sample that was sequenced in a study of beta chain features in type 1 diabetes. The sequenced template was cDNA made from the entire isolated RNA. TCRdb keeps only in-frame clones here, not all; method: immunoSEQ multiplex PCR. This sample yields some 230,000 clones, of which 9.6% are seen a single time; about 0.03% belongs to the top ten. Sequencing used naive CD4+ T cells from blood. The receptor source for this set is a woman aged 18-29 years in good health.

This chain joins TRBV28 and TRBJ2-1; D not certain. CDR1 and CDR2 (germline): MDHEN, SYDVKM. CDR3 length equals 14 residues. V lost 4 bases to trimming and J lost 2 bases, with 9 bases between them. CDR3 sequence reads: CASSSPPAYNEQFF. The DNA of the CDR3 is TGTGCCAGCAGTTCCCCCCCTGCCTACAATGAGCAGTTCTTC.

The chain employs TRBV30 and TRBJ1-5, with TRBD1 matching 8 bases. CDR1 and CDR2 from the germline V gene are GTSNPN and SVGIG (reference sequence). This CDR3 comprises 14 residues. The V and J ends lost 5 bases and 3 bases, in that order; junction bases with no gene match: 6. The CDR3 loop reads CAWGDRTFNQPQHF. The CDR3 DNA reads TGTGCCTGGGGGGACAGGACCTTCAATCAGCCCCAGCATTTT.

This clone was recorded a few times. The CDR3 region has the DNA TGTGCCAGTAGCTCACGGACAGGGGCTCGGCCCCAGCATTTT. Protein product: CASSSRTGARPQHF. The rearrangement links TRBV19 to TRBJ1-5; 9 bases fit TRBD1. With 6 bases clipped from V and 9 bases from J, the junction kept 9 bases outside the gene matches. The CDR3 consists of 14 residues. From germline, CDR1 is LNHDA and CDR2 SQIVND (reference sequence).

This clone was seen only a few times. The V call is TRBV7-6, the J call TRBJ2-3; 11 bases align to TRBD2. In germline, CDR1 is SGHVS, CDR2 FNYEAQ. V shed 4 bases, J shed 1 base, and the junction held 4 bases outside the gene matches. The CDR3 sequence is 16 residues long. The CDR3 is CASSSLAGGGTDTQYF. The CDR3 DNA reads as TGTGCCAGCAGCTCCCTAGCGGGGGGTGGCACAGATACGCAGTATTTT.

The chain uses TRBV10-3 and TRBJ1-5; 8 bases are a match to TRBD1. The germline gives CDR1 ENHRY, CDR2 SYGVKD. The CDR3 totals 14 residues. The ends lost 6 bases at V and 5 bases at J; junction bases unmatched: 6. CDR3 amino acids: CAIRGQGEHQPQHF. CDR3 sequence (DNA): TGTGCCATCAGAGGACAGGGTGAACATCAGCCCCAGCATTTT.

This clone was detected ten times or more. The V call is TRBV7-9, the J call TRBJ1-5; D remains unclear. Germline lookup yields CDR1 SEHNR and CDR2 FQNEAQ (reference sequence). Trimming cost V 2 bases and J 5 bases, with 7 bases left between them. There are 13 residues in the CDR3. The CDR3 DNA is TGTGCCAGCAGCTTATGGTCGGATCAGCCCCAGCATTTT. Translated, it gives CASSLWSDQPQHF.

The V and J genes are TRBV7-9 and TRBJ2-1; TRBD2 aligns across 14 bases. The trim removed 4 bases at V and 6 bases at J, leaving 11 bases unmatched. Per germline, CDR1 SEHNR and CDR2 FQNEAQ (reference sequence). The CDR3 length is 18 residues. The CDR3 protein is CASSSGGLAGVVLNEQFF. The DNA for the CDR3 is TGTGCCAGCAGCTCCGGGGGACTAGCGGGAGTGGTCCTCAATGAGCAGTTCTTC.

The chain recombines TRBV15 with TRBJ1-1, with 9 bases aligning to TRBD1. The CDR3 loop spans 17 amino acids. Germline CDR1 LNHNV, CDR2 YYDKDF (reference sequence). After removal of 0 bases from V and 1 base from J, the junction contained 6 bases not matched to a gene. CDR3 amino acids: CATSRDPRGQGNTEAFF. CDR3 coding DNA: TGTGCCACCAGCAGAGATCCAAGGGGACAGGGGAACACTGAAGCTTTCTTT.

This rearrangement joins TRBV6-1 to TRBJ1-1; the D gene is possibly TRBD1 (5 bases). The CDR3 totals 14 residues. V was trimmed by 2 bases and J by 7 bases, leaving 14 bases between them. Per the germline V gene, CDR1 is MNHNS and CDR2 is SASEGT. The CDR3: CASSERGQGGEAFF. Written as DNA, the CDR3 is TGTGCCAGCAGTGAAAGGGGCCAGGGTGGTGAAGCTTTCTTT.

This clone was recorded a few times. DNA for the CDR3: TGTGCCAGCTCTTTTGCGTCAGGGGAGCGTAAAAACATTCAGTACTTC. Amino acids: CASSFASGERKNIQYF. V usage is TRBV18 and J usage is TRBJ2-4, with D possibly being TRBD1 (6 bases). Germline-derived CDR1 and CDR2 are KGHSH and LQKENI. The CDR3 has 16 residues. V was pared by 6 bases and J by 4 bases, with 19 bases between.

This clone was counted only a few times. This chain joins TRBV7-3 and TRBJ2-5; 10 nucleotides agree with TRBD2. CDR1 and CDR2 (germline): SGHTA, FQGTGA. Trimming at V came to 1 base and at J to 7 bases, leaving 6 bases not matched to a gene. The CDR3 loop spans 15 amino acids. The CDR3 loop reads CASSLKSGGARTQYF. CDR3 nucleotides: TGTGCCAGCAGCTTAAAAAGCGGGGGGGCGCGGACCCAGTACTTC.

This clone was counted between two and nine times. The J gene is TRBJ2-1, the V gene TRBV2; no clear D gene. In germline, CDR1 is SNHLY, CDR2 FYNNEI. V dropped 1 base and J dropped 3 bases, with 10 bases sitting between them. The CDR3 is made up of 15 amino acids. The CDR3 protein is CASSEDRARYNEQFF. The CDR3 DNA sequence: TGTGCCAGCAGTGAAGACAGAGCCCGCTACAATGAGCAGTTCTTC.

The CDR3 region has the DNA TGCGCCAGCAGCTTGGATGGACAGGGATTGGGAGGCTACACCTTC. Translating it yields CASSLDGQGLGGYTF. The gene calls are TRBV5-1 and TRBJ1-2; 8 bases are a match to TRBD1. From germline, CDR1 is SGHRS and CDR2 YFSETQ. J gave up 8 bases and V 0 bases, and 9 bases lay outside the gene matches. CDR3 size: 15 residues.

The chain uses TRBV27 and TRBJ2-7, with D possibly being TRBD1 (5 bases). The CDR3 has 12 residues. Trimming removed 6 bases from V and 5 bases from J, with 11 bases in between. Germline CDR1 and CDR2: MNHEY and SMNVEV (reference sequence). The CDR3, as DNA: TGTGCCAGCAGGAAGCAGGGCCACGAGCAGTACTTC. Translation gives CASRKQGHEQYF.

This chain joins TRBV30 and TRBJ1-1; D ambiguous. Germline loops: CDR1 GTSNPN, CDR2 SVGIG (reference sequence). V gave up 1 base and J gave up 5 bases, with 14 bases separating them. The CDR3 spans 14 residues. CDR3 in amino acids: CAWSALGLGTEAFF. The CDR3 DNA is TGTGCCTGGAGTGCACTAGGCCTTGGGACTGAAGCTTTCTTT.

This clone was counted a few times. The J gene is TRBJ2-5, the V gene TRBV5-8; D unresolved. The CDR3 covers 15 residues. CDR1 is SGHTS and CDR2 is YDEGEE in the germline V gene. V lost 2 bases and J 1 base, leaving 12 bases between the germline ends. This chain's CDR3 is CASSFFLGGQETQYF. The CDR3 DNA follows: TGTGCCAGCAGCTTCTTCCTCGGCGGCCAAGAGACCCAGTACTTC.

V and J are TRBV6-1 and TRBJ2-1; 11 bases align to TRBD2. The CDR3 length is 17 residues. With V trimmed by 0 bases and J by 3 bases, 4 bases remained unmatched. CDR1 and CDR2 (germline): MNHNS, SASEGT. The CDR3 loop reads CASSEALAGGLYNEQFF. The CDR3 DNA reads as TGTGCCAGCAGTGAAGCCCTAGCGGGAGGTCTCTACAATGAGCAGTTCTTC.

This clone was detected ten times or more. The rearrangement joins TRBV7-9 to TRBJ2-1; a weak D match, TRBD2 (6 bases). Germline CDR1 and CDR2: SEHNR and FQNEAQ (reference sequence). CDR3 length equals 12 residues. Trimming left V 9 bases short and J 3 bases short, with 9 bases between. The CDR3 bases are TGTGCCAGAGGGACTGTCTACAATGAGCAGTTCTTC. The encoded protein is CARGTVYNEQFF.

The chain combines TRBV7-2 with TRBJ2-1; D is possibly TRBD1 (6 bases). V was trimmed by 5 bases and J by 9 bases, leaving 17 bases between them. Germline V gene sequence: CDR1 SGHTA, CDR2 FQGNSA. The CDR3 is made up of 14 amino acids. In DNA, the CDR3 is TGTGCCAGCAGCCCCTTGACAGGTTACGGTGAGCAGTTCTTC. Translation: CASSPLTGYGEQFF.

This clone was found a few times. The rearrangement joins TRBV6-1 to TRBJ1-5; 7 nucleotides agree with TRBD1. CDR1 is MNHNS and CDR2 is SASEGT in the germline V gene. V lost 6 bases and J lost 1; bases outside the gene matches: 6. The CDR3 consists of 15 residues. CDR3 in DNA: TGTGCCAGCAGGGACAGGACCACCAGCAATCAGCCCCAGCATTTT. Amino acid sequence: CASRDRTTSNQPQHF.

The chain couples TRBV5-5 to TRBJ1-5, with 8 bases identical to TRBD1. V shed 4 bases, J shed 2 bases, and the junction held 11 bases outside the gene matches. Germline V CDR1 and CDR2: SGHKS, YYEKEE (reference sequence). This CDR3 has 17 residues. The CDR3 nucleotides read TGTGCCAGCAGCGATTACAGGGGGAAGACGGGCAATCAGCCCCAGCATTTT. Its translation is CASSDYRGKTGNQPQHF.

The sample holds a few counts of this clone. The V and J genes are TRBV10-3 and TRBJ2-2; TRBD2 matches 12 bases. This CDR3 has 16 amino acids. The V and J ends lost 6 bases and 4 bases, in that order; junction bases with no gene match: 6. Germline V gene sequence: CDR1 ENHRY, CDR2 SYGVKD. CDR3 sequence (DNA): TGTGCCATCAGACTAGCGGGAGGAGGAGGCACCGGGGAGCTGTTTTTT. Translating it yields CAIRLAGGGGTGELFF.

This clone has a handful of counts. V gene TRBV29-1 combines with J gene TRBJ1-1; TRBD1 matches 7 bases. After removal of 6 bases from V and 3 bases from J, the junction contained 10 bases not matched to a gene. The CDR3 is 14 amino acids. Looked up from germline, CDR1 is SQVTM and CDR2 is ANQGSEA. CDR3 residues: CSVLRYRGDTEAFF. The CDR3 region has the DNA TGCAGCGTCTTAAGATACAGGGGAGACACTGAAGCTTTCTTT.

This clone was recorded many times. The rearrangement uses TRBV30 and TRBJ2-1, with D uncertain. The CDR3 has 14 amino acids. Per germline, CDR1 GTSNPN and CDR2 SVGIG (reference sequence). Trimming took off 3 bases at V and 0 bases at J, with 9 bases between the two ends. The CDR3 DNA follows: TGTGCCTGGAGAATGTACAGCTCCTACAATGAGCAGTTCTTC. Amino acid sequence: CAWRMYSSYNEQFF.